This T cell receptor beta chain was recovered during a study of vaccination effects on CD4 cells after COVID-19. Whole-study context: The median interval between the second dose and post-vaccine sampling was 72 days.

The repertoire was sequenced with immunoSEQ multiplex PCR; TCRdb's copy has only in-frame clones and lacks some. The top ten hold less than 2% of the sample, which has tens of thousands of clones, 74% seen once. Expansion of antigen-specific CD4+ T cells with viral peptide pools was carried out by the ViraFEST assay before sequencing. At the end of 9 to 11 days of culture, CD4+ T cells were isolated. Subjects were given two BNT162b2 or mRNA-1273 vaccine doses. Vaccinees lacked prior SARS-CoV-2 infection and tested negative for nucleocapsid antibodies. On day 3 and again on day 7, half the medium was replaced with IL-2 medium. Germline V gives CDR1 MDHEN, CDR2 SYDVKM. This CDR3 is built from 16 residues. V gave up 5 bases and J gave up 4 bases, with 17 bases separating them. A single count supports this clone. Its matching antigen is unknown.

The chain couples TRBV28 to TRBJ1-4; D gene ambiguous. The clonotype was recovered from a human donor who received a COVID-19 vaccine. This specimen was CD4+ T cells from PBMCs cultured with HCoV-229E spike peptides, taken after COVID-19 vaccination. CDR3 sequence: CASSPTIGSGNEKLFF. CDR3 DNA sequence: TGTGCCAGCAGTCCGACAATAGGGTCGGGTAATGAAAAACTGTTTTTT.